This T cell receptor beta chain stems from a study of T cells in Graves' hyperthyroidism and ophthalmopathy. Study in general: The blood sample was taken at first diagnosis, before treatment began.

CDR1 is SGHTA and CDR2 is FQGNSA in the germline V gene. The V and J ends lost 0 bases and 3 bases respectively, with 7 bases between them. The CDR3 spans 14 residues. Exclusion criteria comprised uncontrolled infection, other autoimmune disease, pregnancy or lactation. Diagnostic decisions used clinical symptoms, serum thyroxine and TRAb, thyroid ultrasound and orbital computed tomography. The sample holds many counts of this clonotype. The source material, RNA transcripts, was used to amplify TCR beta CDR3 regions. The study used the HTBI primer set for a first-round RT-PCR of the TCR CDR3. TCRdb re-called the multiplex PCR reads with MiXCR, one entry per CDR3 protein. The repertoire consists of roughly 290,000 distinct CDR3 sequences, with over 15% occurring once and the leading ten covering roughly 53%.

This TCR came from a woman aged 55-70 years with Graves' ophthalmopathy. The gene calls are TRBV7-2 and TRBJ2-3; D is unresolved. Sequencing used blood. The CDR3, as DNA: TGTGCCAGCAGCTTAGCGGAGAAAACAGATACGCAGTATTTT. Its protein product is CASSLAEKTDTQYF.